The TCR beta chain described here comes from a study of T-cell memory formation after mild COVID-19. TCRdb reanalysed the 5' RACE reads using MiXCR and keeps one entry per CDR3 protein. The data show around 160,000 distinct CDR3 sequences, 11% seen once. This clonotype turned up a few times. Looked up from germline, CDR1 is DFQATT and CDR2 is SNEGSKA (reference sequence). Trimming removed 3 bases from V and 4 bases from J, with 10 bases in between. The CDR3 contains 12 residues. The TCR comes from a man younger than 35 who had mild COVID-19 (a few samples of this study predate the infection). Cell type and time point are not known. The chain recombines TRBV20-1 with TRBJ2-7; D might be TRBD1 (5 bases). Sequencing was done on a sample of PBMCs or a T cell subset sorted from them (not recorded which). In DNA form, the CDR3 reads TGCAGTGCTAGGCAGGGTCAATACGAGCAGTACGTC. Translation: CSARQGQYEQYV.